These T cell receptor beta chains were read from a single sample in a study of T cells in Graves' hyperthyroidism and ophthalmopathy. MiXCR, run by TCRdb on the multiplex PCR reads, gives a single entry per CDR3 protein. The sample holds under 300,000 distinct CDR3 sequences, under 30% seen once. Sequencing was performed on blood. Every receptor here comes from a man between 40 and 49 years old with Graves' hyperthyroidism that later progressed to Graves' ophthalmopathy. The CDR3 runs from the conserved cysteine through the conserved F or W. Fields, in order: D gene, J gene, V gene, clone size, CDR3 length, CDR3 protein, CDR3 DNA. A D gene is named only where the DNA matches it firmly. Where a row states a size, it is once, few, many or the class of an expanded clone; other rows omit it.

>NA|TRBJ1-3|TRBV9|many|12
CASSVPGSTIYF
TGTGCCAGCAGCGTCCCCGGTTCCACCATATATTTT
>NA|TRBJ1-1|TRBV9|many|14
CASSEQGMNTEAFF
TGTGCCAGCAGCGAACAGGGCATGAACACTGAAGCTTTCTTT
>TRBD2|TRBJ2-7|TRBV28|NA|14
CASSSGLAGFEQYF
TGTGCCAGCAGTTCAGGACTAGCGGGATTCGAGCAGTACTTC
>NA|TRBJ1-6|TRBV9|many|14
CASSVTWGNSPLHF
TGTGCCAGCAGCGTAACTTGGGGGAATTCACCCCTCCACTTT
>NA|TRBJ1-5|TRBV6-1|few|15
CASSPTAYSNQPQHF
TGTGCCAGCAGTCCTACAGCTTATAGCAATCAGCCCCAGCATTTT
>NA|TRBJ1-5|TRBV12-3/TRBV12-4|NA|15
CASSPQDGSNQPQHF
TGTGCCAGCAGTCCCCAGGACGGTAGCAATCAGCCCCAGCATTTT
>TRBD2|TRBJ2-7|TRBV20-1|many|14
CSARPSGRAHEQYF
TGCAGTGCGAGACCTAGCGGGAGGGCCCACGAGCAGTACTTC
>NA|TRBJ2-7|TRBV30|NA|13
CAWGTGSSYEQYF
TGTGCCTGGGGTACTGGCAGCTCCTACGAGCAGTACTTC
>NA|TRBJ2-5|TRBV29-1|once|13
CSVGSGEVETQYF
TGCAGCGTTGGGTCGGGAGAGGTAGAGACCCAGTACTTC
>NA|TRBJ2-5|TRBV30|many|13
CAWSGMVRETQYF
TGTGCCTGGAGTGGAATGGTACGCGAGACCCAGTACTTC
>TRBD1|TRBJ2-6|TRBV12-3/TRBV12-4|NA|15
CASSPQGEIANVLTF
TGTGCCAGCAGTCCACAGGGGGAGATTGCCAACGTCCTGACTTTC
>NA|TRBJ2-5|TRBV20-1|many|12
CSARSGRETQYF
TGCAGTGCTAGAAGTGGGAGAGAGACCCAGTACTTC
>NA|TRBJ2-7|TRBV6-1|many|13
CASNGQLGYEQYF
TGTGCCAGCAATGGACAGTTAGGCTACGAGCAGTACTTC
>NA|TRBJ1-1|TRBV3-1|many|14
CASSQAQGFTEAFF
TGTGCCAGCAGCCAAGCTCAGGGTTTCACTGAAGCTTTCTTT
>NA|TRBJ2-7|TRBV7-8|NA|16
CASSPLGSQSSYEQYF
TGTGCCAGCAGCCCCCTTGGGAGCCAGAGCTCCTACGAGCAGTACTTC
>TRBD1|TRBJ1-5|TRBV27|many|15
CASSLWGRGKEPQHF
TGTGCCAGCAGTTTATGGGGCAGGGGGAAGGAGCCCCAGCATTTT
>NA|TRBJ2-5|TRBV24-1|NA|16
CATSDSSQRLSQTQYF
TGTGCCACCAGTGATTCCTCGCAGCGGTTGTCACAGACCCAGTACTTC
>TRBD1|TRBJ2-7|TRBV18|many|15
CASSPLDRDFYEQYF
TGTGCCAGCTCACCCTTGGACAGGGATTTCTACGAGCAGTACTTC
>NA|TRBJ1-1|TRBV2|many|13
CASFSGYPGEAFF
TGTGCCAGCTTTAGCGGATACCCGGGTGAAGCTTTCTTT
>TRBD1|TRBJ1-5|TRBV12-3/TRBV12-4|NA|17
CASSKDRGVGSNQPQHF
TGTGCCAGCAGTAAAGACAGGGGGGTCGGGAGCAATCAGCCCCAGCATTTT
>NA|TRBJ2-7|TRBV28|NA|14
CASSSPGASYEQYF
TGTGCCAGCAGTTCCCCGGGAGCCTCCTACGAGCAGTACTTC
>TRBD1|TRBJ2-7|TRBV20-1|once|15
CSASALRTGDNEQYF
TGCAGTGCTAGTGCCCTCCGGACAGGGGACAACGAGCAGTACTTC
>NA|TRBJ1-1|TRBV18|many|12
CASSPRGGFAFF
TGTGCCAGCTCACCACGGGGGGGCTTTGCTTTCTTT
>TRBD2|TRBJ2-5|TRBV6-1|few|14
CASSTAGVGETQYF
TGTGCCTCCTCGACGGCGGGAGTGGGAGAGACCCAGTACTTC
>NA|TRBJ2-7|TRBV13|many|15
CASSFRVDGLVEQYF
TGTGCCAGCAGCTTTAGGGTGGATGGGTTGGTCGAGCAGTACTTC
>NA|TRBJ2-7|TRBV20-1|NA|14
CSARDRRKSYEQYF
TGCAGTGCTAGAGATCGGAGAAAATCCTACGAGCAGTACTTC
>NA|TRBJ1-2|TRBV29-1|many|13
CSVGVGGNYGYTF
TGCAGCGTTGGAGTCGGGGGCAACTATGGCTACACCTTC
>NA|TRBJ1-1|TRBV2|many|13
CASNVDKTTEAFF
TGTGCCAGCAACGTTGACAAGACCACTGAAGCTTTCTTT
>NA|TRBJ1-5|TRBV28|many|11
CASSFQERFWF
TGTGCCAGCAGTTTTCAAGAGCGGTTCTGGTTT
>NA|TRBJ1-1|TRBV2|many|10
CAGSNTEAFF
TGTGCCGGATCGAACACTGAAGCTTTCTTT
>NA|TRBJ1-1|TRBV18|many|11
CASSKTVEAFF
TGTGCCAGCTCAAAGACGGTTGAAGCTTTCTTT
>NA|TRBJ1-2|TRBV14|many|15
CASSPAIGRHYGYTF
TGTGCCAGCAGCCCTGCCATAGGACGGCACTATGGCTACACCTTC
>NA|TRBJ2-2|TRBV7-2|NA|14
CASSLGLGPGELFF
TGTGCCAGCAGCTTAGGTCTCGGTCCCGGGGAGCTGTTTTTT
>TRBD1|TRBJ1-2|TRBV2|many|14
CASSTGTGIYGYTF
TGTGCCAGCAGTACCGGGACAGGGATCTATGGCTACACCTTC
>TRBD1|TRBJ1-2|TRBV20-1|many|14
CSAHVIQGLYGYTF
TGCAGTGCCCACGTAATACAGGGGCTTTATGGCTACACCTTC
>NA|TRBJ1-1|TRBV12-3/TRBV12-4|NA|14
CASKAEGKNTEAFF
TGTGCCAGCAAAGCGGAGGGGAAGAACACTGAAGCTTTCTTT
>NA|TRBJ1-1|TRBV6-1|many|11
CASSDGDWAFF
TGTGCCAGCAGTGATGGCGACTGGGCTTTCTTT
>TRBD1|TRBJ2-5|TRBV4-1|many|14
CASSQSTGWETQYF
TGCGCCAGCAGCCAATCGACAGGGTGGGAGACCCAGTACTTC
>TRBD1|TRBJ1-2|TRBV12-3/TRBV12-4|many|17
CASRPDSRQGAPYGYTF
TGTGCCAGCAGACCCGACTCAAGACAGGGGGCGCCCTATGGCTACACCTTC
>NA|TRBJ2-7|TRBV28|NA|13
CASSLGGMYEQYF
TGTGCCAGCAGTTTAGGCGGGATGTACGAGCAGTACTTC
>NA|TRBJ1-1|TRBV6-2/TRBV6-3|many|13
CASSYSGMTEAFF
TGTGCCAGCAGTTATTCGGGTATGACTGAAGCTTTCTTT
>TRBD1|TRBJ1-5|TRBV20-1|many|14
CSASSDRGGQPQHF
TGCAGTGCTAGCTCGGACAGGGGAGGACAGCCCCAGCATTTT
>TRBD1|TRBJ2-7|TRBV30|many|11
CAWSATGEWYF
TGTGCCTGGAGTGCGACAGGGGAATGGTACTTC
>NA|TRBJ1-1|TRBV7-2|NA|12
CASSFLTQGAFF
TGTGCCAGCAGCTTCCTCACCCAGGGAGCTTTCTTT
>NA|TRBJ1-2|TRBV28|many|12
CASSGDDYGYTF
TGTGCCAGCAGCGGGGACGACTATGGCTACACCTTC
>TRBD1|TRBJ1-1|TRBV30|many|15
CAWSVHYRGDTEAFF
TGTGCCTGGAGTGTACACTACAGGGGGGACACTGAAGCTTTCTTT
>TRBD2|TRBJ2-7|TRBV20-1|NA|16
CSARDRSGRNYYEQYF
TGCAGTGCTAGAGATCGTAGCGGGAGGAACTACTACGAGCAGTACTTC
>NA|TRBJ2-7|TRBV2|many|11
CASKSGDEQYF
TGTGCCAGTAAAAGTGGGGACGAGCAGTACTTC
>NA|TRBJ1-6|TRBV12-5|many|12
CASAPASSPLHF
TGTGCTAGTGCCCCCGCTAGTTCACCCCTCCACTTT
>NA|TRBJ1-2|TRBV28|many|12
CASETANYGYTF
TGTGCCAGCGAGACAGCAAACTATGGCTACACCTTC
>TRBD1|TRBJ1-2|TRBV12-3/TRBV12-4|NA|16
CASSFRRSGTGLGYTF
TGTGCCAGCAGCTTTCGACGCTCCGGGACAGGGTTGGGCTACACCTTC
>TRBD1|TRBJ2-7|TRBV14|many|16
CASSQGWGQGSYEQYF
TGTGCCAGCAGCCAAGGTTGGGGACAGGGCTCCTACGAGCAGTACTTC
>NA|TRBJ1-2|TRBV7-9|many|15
CASSLEAGANYGYTF
TGTGCCAGCAGCTTAGAAGCAGGCGCTAACTATGGCTACACCTTC
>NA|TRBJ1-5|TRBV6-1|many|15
CASSEEPYSNQPQHF
TGTGCCAGCAGTGAAGAGCCTTATAGCAATCAGCCCCAGCATTTT
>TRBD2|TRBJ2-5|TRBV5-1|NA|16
CASSSDPGLLQETQYF
TGCGCCAGCAGCTCAGATCCGGGACTACTACAAGAGACCCAGTACTTC
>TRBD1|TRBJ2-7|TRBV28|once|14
CASSRQGKTYEQYF
TGTGCCAGCAGCCGACAGGGGAAAACCTACGAGCAGTACTTC
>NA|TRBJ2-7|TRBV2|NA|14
CASSDDNRSYEQYF
TGTGCCAGCAGTGACGACAATCGCTCCTACGAGCAGTACTTC
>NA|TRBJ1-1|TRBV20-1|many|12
CSAPRAGPGAFF
TGCAGTGCTCCACGGGCTGGCCCCGGGGCTTTCTTT
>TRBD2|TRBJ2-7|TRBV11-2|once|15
CASSPGRTSIYEQYF
TGTGCCAGCAGCCCAGGGCGGACTAGCATTTACGAGCAGTACTTC
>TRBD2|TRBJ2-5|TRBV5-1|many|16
CASSFQGLAGSETQYF
TGCGCCAGCAGCTTCCAGGGACTAGCGGGTTCGGAGACCCAGTACTTC